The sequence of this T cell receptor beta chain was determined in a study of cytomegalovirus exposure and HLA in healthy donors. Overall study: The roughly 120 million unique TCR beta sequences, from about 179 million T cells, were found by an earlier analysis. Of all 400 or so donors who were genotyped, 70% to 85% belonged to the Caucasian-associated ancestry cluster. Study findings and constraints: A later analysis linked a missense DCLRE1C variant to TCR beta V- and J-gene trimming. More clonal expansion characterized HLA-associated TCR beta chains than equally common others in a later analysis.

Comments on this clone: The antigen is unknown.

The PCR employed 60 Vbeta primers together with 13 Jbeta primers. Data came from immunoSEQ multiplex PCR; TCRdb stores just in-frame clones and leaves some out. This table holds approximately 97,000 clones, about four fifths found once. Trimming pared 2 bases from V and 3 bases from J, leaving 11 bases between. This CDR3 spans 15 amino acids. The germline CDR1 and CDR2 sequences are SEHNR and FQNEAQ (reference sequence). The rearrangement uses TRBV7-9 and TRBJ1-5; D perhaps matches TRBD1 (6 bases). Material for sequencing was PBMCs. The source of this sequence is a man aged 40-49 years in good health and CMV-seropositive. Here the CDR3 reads CASSLSGDVNQPQHF. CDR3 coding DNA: TGTGCCAGCAGCTTATCAGGGGATGTCAATCAGCCCCAGCATTTT.